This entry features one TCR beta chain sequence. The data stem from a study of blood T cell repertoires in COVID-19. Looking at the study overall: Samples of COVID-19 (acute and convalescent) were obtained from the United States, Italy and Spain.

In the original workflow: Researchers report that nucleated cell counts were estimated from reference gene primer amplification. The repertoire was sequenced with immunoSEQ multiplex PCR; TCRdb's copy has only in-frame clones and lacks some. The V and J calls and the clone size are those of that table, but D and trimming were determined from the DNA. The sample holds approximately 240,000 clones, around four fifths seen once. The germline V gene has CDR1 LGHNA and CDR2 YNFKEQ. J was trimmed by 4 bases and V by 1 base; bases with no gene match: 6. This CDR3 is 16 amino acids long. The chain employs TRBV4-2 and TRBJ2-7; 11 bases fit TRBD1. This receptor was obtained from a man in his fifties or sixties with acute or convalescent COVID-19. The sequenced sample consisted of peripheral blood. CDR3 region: CASSQGGTGGQYEQYF. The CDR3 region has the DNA TGTGCCAGCAGCCAAGGTGGGACAGGGGGACAGTACGAGCAGTACTTC.